The sequence of this TCR beta chain was determined in a study of low-dose radiotherapy and immunotherapy resistance in tumors. Alpha- and beta-chain coverage of first-strand cDNA came from TRAV- and TRBV-specific primers. Over around 19 PCR cycles, TCRs were amplified from a constant-region primer and V-primer adapter. TCRdb ran MiXCR on the reads and lists one entry per CDR3 protein. The sample contains 100,000 or so distinct CDR3 sequences, around 21% of which appear only once. The V and J ends lost 0 bases and 0 bases respectively, with 12 bases between them. Germline CDR1 reads LGHNA; CDR2 reads YNFKEQ. The length of the CDR3 is 16 residues. At least ten counts were recorded for this clonotype. Time point: after trial treatment. Documented treatment: LDRT plus nivolumab, ipilimumab, low-dose cyclophosphamide and aspirin (RACIN trial).

V and J are TRBV4-2 and TRBJ2-7, with D uncertain. The TCR comes from a male donor with prostate cancer. The sequencing used PBMCs, collected after low-dose radiotherapy plus immunotherapy. The CDR3 sequence: CASSQEESSPSYEQYF. In nucleotides, the CDR3 is TGTGCCAGCAGCCAAGAGGAGTCGAGCCCCTCCTACGAGCAGTACTTC.